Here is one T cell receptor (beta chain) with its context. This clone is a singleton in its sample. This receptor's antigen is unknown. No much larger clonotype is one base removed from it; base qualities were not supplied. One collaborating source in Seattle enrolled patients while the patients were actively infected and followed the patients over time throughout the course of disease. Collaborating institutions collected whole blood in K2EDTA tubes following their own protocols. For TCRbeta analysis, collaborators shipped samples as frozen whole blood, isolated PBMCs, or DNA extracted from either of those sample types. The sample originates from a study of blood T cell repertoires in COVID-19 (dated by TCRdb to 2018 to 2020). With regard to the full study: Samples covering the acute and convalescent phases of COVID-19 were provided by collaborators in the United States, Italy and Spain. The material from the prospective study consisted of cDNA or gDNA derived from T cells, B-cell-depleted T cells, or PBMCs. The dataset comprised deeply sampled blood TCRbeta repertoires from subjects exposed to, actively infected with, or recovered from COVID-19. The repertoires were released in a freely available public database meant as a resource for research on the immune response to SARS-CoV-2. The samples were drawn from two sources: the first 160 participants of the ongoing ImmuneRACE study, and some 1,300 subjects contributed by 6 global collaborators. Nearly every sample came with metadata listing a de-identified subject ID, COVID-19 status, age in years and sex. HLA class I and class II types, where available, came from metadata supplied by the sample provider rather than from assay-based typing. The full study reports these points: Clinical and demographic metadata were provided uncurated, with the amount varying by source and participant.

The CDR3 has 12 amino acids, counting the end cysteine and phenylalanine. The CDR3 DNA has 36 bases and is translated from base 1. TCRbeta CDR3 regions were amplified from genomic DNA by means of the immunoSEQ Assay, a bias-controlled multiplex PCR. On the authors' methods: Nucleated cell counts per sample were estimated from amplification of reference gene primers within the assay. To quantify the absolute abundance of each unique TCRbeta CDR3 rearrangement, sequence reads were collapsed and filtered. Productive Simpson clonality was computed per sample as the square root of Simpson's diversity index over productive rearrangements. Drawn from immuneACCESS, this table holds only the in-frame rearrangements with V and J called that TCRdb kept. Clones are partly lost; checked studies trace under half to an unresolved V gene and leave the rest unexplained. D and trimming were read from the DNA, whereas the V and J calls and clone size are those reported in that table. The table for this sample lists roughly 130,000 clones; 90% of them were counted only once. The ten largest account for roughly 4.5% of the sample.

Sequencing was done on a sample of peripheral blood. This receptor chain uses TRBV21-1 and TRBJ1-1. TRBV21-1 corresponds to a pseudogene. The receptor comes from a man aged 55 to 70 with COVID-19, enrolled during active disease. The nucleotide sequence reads TGTGCCAGCAGCAAAGGCGAGGGTACAGCTTTCTTT. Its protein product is CASSKGEGTAFF.